The sequence of this TCR beta chain was determined in a study of blood T cell repertoires in COVID-19. Only in-frame clones appear in the TCRdb table, and some are missing; sequencing was by immunoSEQ multiplex PCR. The sample lists around 420,000 clones, roughly 88% occurring once. CDR1 and CDR2 (germline): LGHDT, YNNKEL (reference sequence). The V gene end was trimmed by 0 bases and the J gene end by 6 bases; junction bases not matched to a gene: 5. The CDR3 is 14 residues long. The receptor comes from a woman aged 40 to 50 with acute COVID-19. What was sequenced was PBMCs or T cells enriched from blood (not recorded which). The chain joins TRBV3-1 (or the pseudogene TRBV3-2) to TRBJ2-7; TRBD2 matches 7 bases. CDR3 sequence: CASSQDARTSEQYF. In DNA form, the CDR3 reads TGTGCCAGCAGCCAAGATGCTCGGACTAGCGAGCAGTACTTC.